This is a list of T cell receptor beta chains from one sample in a study of siplizumab effects on memory and regulatory T cells. The repertoire was sequenced with immunoSEQ multiplex PCR; TCRdb's copy has only in-frame clones and lacks some. The table lists 90,000 to 95,000 clones, roughly 97% of them singletons. Specimen: naive CD4+ T cells sorted from blood. The receptors were gathered from a human donor in good health. Each CDR3 is given with its conserved first and last residue. Fields, in order: J gene, V gene, CDR3 protein.

TRBJ2-5 | TRBV10-1 | CAGGGGACQETQYF
TRBJ2-3 | TRBV19 | CASRLDTTDTQYF
TRBJ1-2 | TRBV19 | CASERQPAYGYTF
TRBJ1-1 | TRBV18 | CASQGSRGQGAEAFF
TRBJ2-5 | TRBV2 | CASRPTSGGQETQYF
TRBJ2-5 | TRBV7-3 | CASSLLAGGSETQYF
TRBJ1-5 | TRBV6-1 | CASSGKSWEPQHF
TRBJ2-1 | TRBV5-1 | CASSPTSGGKPYNEQFF
TRBJ2-5 | TRBV5-1 | CASSLTPDETQYF
TRBJ2-1 | TRBV27 | CASSFRGGYNEQFF
TRBJ2-2 | TRBV19 | CATNQGGNTGELFF
TRBJ2-3 | TRBV11-3 | CASSHGRGQITDTQYF
TRBJ2-3 | TRBV4-2 | CASRQMSGGRTDTQYF
TRBJ1-3 | TRBV5-6 | CASRPGTGSFSGNTIYF
TRBJ1-2 | TRBV6-6 | CASRPGLGGYTF
TRBJ1-2 | TRBV5-1 | CASSLEGGDYGYTF
TRBJ2-7 | TRBV19 | CASSSQGAYEQYF
TRBJ2-3 | TRBV9 | CASSTLSGRTDTQYF
TRBJ1-6 | TRBV10-1 | CASSESRDRETLYNSPLHF
TRBJ2-7 | TRBV19 | CASSILVNSYEQYF
TRBJ2-3 | TRBV27 | CASSLSWTGRSLFTDTQYF
TRBJ2-1 | TRBV27 | CASSSHRDRGYNEQFF
TRBJ2-3 | TRBV5-1 | CASSGLAGGDTQYF
TRBJ1-2 | TRBV6-5 | CASRGFGSYTF
TRBJ1-2 | TRBV2 | CASSAVEGGWYGYTF
TRBJ1-5 | TRBV5-4 | CASSSGTGGSNQPQHF
TRBJ1-4 | TRBV18 | CASSPGQPTNEKLFF
TRBJ1-1 | TRBV29-1 | CSVDRQNTEAFF
TRBJ2-5 | TRBV4-1 | CASSQAEGTQYF
TRBJ2-3 | TRBV7-2 | CASSSARADTQYF
TRBJ1-5 | TRBV6-5 | CASSSGQGFQPQHF
TRBJ1-6 | TRBV2 | CASNSGSYNSPLHF
TRBJ1-2 | TRBV25-1 | CASSGDVIANYGYTF
TRBJ1-1 | TRBV4-2 | CASSQEGGGADTEAFF
TRBJ2-1 | TRBV6-5 | CASSTPGQGRNEQFF
TRBJ2-3 | TRBV18 | CASSPLTGGRNTQYF
TRBJ2-1 | TRBV19 | CASSIAPLGPSDEQFF
TRBJ1-4 | TRBV25-1 | CASSSSDGSTNEKLFF
TRBJ2-3 | TRBV5-1 | CASSFLAGPSTDTQYF
TRBJ2-3 | TRBV9 | CASSGTPIRTDTQYF
TRBJ2-3 | TRBV2 | CASSEDAGTRTDTQYF
TRBJ2-1 | TRBV4-1 | CASTPGRGGAYNEQFF
TRBJ2-7 | TRBV7-2 | CASSSRDISYEQYF
TRBJ2-6 | TRBV6-5 | CASRRVSGANVLTF
TRBJ1-2 | TRBV5-6 | CASSLVDEDYGYTF
TRBJ1-5 | TRBV6-5 | CASSYADSNQPQHF
TRBJ2-7 | TRBV11-2 | CASSLEIRQVREQYF
TRBJ2-1 | TRBV11-2 | CASSLFSTSGGYNEQFF
TRBJ2-2 | TRBV7-9 | CASSRTEQGGRFGELFF
TRBJ2-3 | TRBV7-9 | CASSLVAGGTDTQYF